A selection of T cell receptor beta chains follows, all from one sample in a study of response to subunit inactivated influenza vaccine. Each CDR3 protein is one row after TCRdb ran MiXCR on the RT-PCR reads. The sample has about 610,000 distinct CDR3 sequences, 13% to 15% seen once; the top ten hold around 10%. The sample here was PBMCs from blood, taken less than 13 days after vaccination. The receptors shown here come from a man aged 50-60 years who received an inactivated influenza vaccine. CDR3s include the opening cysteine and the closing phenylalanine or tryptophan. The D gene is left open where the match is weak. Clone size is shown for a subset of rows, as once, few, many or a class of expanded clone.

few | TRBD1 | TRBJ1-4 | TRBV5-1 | TGCGCCAGCAGACCAGGACAGGGTACTGAAAAACTGTTTTTT | CASRPGQGTEKLFF
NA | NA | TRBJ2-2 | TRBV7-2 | TGTGCCAGCAGCTTAGCGCCGGGCGGGGGCCGAGGAACCGGGGAGCTGTTTTTT | CASSLAPGGGRGTGELFF
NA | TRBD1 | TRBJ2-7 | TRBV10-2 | TGCGCCAGCAGTGAGTTTGGGACAGGGGCGCTCCACGAGCAGTACTTC | CASSEFGTGALHEQYF
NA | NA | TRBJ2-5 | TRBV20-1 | TGCAGTGCTAGAGTGCCGTGGGGGGCTAGGGAGACCCAGTACTTC | CSARVPWGARETQYF
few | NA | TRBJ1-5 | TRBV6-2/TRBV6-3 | TGTGCCAGCAGTTACGAGCTCCATGGTCCGGCTGGGCCCCAGCATTTT | CASSYELHGPAGPQHF
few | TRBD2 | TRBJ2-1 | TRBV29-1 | TGCAGCGTGTGGACTAGCGGGAGAAATGAGCAGTTCTTC | CSVWTSGRNEQFF
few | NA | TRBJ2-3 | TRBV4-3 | TGCGCCAGCAGCCGAGACCCGGGACTTATTTATGGCACAGATACGCAGTATTTT | CASSRDPGLIYGTDTQYF
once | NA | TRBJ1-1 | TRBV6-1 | TGTGCCAGCAGTGATATTTGGGAGCTGAACACTGAAGCTTTCTTT | CASSDIWELNTEAFF
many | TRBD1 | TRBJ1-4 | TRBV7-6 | TGTGCCAGCAGCTCCGGACAGGCCTCTAATGAAAAACTGTTTTTT | CASSSGQASNEKLFF
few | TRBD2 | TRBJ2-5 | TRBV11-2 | TGTGCCAGCAGCCCGGTCGGACTAGCGGCGAACCAAGAGACCCAGTACTTC | CASSPVGLAANQETQYF
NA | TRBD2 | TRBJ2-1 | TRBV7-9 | TGTGCCAGCAGCTTAGACCTAGCGGGTGTGCAGTTCTTC | CASSLDLAGVQFF
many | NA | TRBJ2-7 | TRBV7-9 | TGTGCCAGCAGCCCGCGGGCCTCCTACGAGCAGTACTTC | CASSPRASYEQYF
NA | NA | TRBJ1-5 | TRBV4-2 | TGTGCCAGCAGCCAAGGGACCCGGGGTCGGAATCAGCCCCAGCATTTT | CASSQGTRGRNQPQHF
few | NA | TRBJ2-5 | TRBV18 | TGTGCCAGCTCACCATCGCAGGGAAGTCGAGAGACCCAGTACTTC | CASSPSQGSRETQYF
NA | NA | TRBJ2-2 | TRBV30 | TGTGCCTGGAGGGCTAGCGAGACCGGGGAGCTGTTTTTT | CAWRASETGELFF
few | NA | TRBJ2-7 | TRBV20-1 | TGCAGTGCTAGAGGTCAGAATTCCTACGAGCAGTACTTC | CSARGQNSYEQYF
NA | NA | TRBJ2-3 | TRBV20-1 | TGCAGTGCGAACCAGGGGTCGGTTGCGCAGTATTTT | CSANQGSVAQYF
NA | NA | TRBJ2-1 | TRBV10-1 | TGCGCCAGCAGTGAGTCTCTCAACCGAAATGAGCAGTTCTTC | CASSESLNRNEQFF
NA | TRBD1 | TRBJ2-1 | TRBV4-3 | TGCGCCAGCAGCCAAGCGGACAGGGAGAATGAGCAGTTCTTC | CASSQADRENEQFF
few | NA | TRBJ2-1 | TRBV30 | TGTGCCTGCGCACCGAACTCCTACAATGAGCAGTTCTTC | CACAPNSYNEQFF
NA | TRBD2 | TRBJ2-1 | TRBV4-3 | TGCGCCAGCAGCTCCAATCCCCCCGCGGCGGGAGGGCCGATCGATGAGCAGTTCTTC | CASSSNPPAAGGPIDEQFF
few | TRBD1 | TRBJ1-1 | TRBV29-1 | TGCAGCGTGGCGGGACAGCCCACTGAAGCTTTCTTT | CSVAGQPTEAFF
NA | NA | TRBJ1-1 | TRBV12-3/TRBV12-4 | TGTGCCAGCAGTTTGGGCAGGGTAAGAACTGAAGCTTTCTTT | CASSLGRVRTEAFF
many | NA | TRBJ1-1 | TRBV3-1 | TGTGCCAGCAGCCAACAGGGAAGGGGGAACACTGAAGCTTTCTTT | CASSQQGRGNTEAFF
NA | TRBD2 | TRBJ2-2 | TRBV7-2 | TGTGCCAGCACACGAAACGCGGGGGGGCTTGACGGGGAGCTGTTTTTT | CASTRNAGGLDGELFF
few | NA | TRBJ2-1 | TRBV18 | TGTGCCAGCTCACCTCTCCGGCCCCCTAATGAGCAGTTCTTC | CASSPLRPPNEQFF
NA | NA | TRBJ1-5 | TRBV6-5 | TGTGCCAGCAGTTACAGGGGGTTCAATCAGCCCCAGCATTTT | CASSYRGFNQPQHF
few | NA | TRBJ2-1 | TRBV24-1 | TGTGCCACCAGTGGGTTCGGGACCTACAATGAGCAGTTCTTC | CATSGFGTYNEQFF
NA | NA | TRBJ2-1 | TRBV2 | TGTGCCAGCGACCGCAGCAGCGTTGAGCAGTTCTTC | CASDRSSVEQFF